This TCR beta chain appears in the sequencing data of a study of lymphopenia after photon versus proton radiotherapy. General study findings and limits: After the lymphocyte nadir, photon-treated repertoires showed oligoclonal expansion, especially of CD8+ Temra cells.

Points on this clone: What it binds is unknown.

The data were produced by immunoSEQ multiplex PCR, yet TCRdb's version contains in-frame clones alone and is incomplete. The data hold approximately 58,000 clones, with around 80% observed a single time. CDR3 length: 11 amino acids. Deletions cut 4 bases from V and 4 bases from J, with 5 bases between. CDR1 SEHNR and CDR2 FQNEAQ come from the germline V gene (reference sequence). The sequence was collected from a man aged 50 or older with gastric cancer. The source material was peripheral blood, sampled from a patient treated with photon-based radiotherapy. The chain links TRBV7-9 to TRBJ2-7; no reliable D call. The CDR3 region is CASSSNYEQYF. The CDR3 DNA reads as TGTGCCAGCAGCTCTAATTACGAGCAGTACTTC. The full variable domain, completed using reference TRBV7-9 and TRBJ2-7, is DTGVSQNPRHKITKRGQNVTFRCDPISEHNRLYWYRQTLGQGPEFLTYFQNEAQLEKSRLLSDRFSAERPKGSFSTLEIQRTEQGDSAMYLCASSSNYEQYFGPGTRLTVT.